Listed here are 4 T cell receptor beta chains from one sample, sequenced in a study of CD8 T cells in ankylosing spondylitis. TCRdb re-called the 5' RACE reads through MiXCR, storing one row per CDR3 protein. The sample has 400,000 to 450,000 distinct CDR3 sequences, roughly 15% seen once. Study-wide results and limits: Blood from ankylosing spondylitis patients appeared to carry a characteristic roughly eight-variant TCR beta motif.

Their cognate antigens are unknown. Sequenced input: blood, either unsorted or a sorted T cell fraction (not recorded which). The receptors stem from a male donor with ankylosing spondylitis.

This clonotype appeared many times. The V call is TRBV29-1, the J call TRBJ2-7; 7 bases are a match to TRBD2. J lost 2 bases, V lost 7 bases, and 14 bases had no gene match. Per the germline V gene, CDR1 is SQVTM and CDR2 is ANQGSEA. The CDR3 is made up of 15 amino acids. The CDR3 here is CSARAGLADAYEQYF. In nucleotides, the CDR3 is TGCAGCGCGCGAGCTGGGCTAGCGGACGCCTACGAGCAGTACTTC.

This clonotype was picked up many times. The chain joins TRBV12-3 or TRBV12-4 to TRBJ1-1; a possible D gene is TRBD1 (5 bases). Trimming removed 4 bases at V and 0 bases at J, with 15 bases between. The CDR3 length is 16 residues. CDR3 region: CASSWGPGTVNTEAFF. The CDR3 nucleotides are TGTGCCAGCAGTTGGGGTCCCGGGACGGTGAACACTGAAGCTTTCTTT.

The chain recombines TRBV2 with TRBJ1-4; no reliable D call. Germline CDR1 SNHLY, CDR2 FYNNEI. This CDR3 is built from 14 residues. Trimming shortened V by 7 bases and J by 5 bases, and 14 bases separated the two germline ends. The chain's CDR3 is CASTRGEGNEKLFF. CDR3 nucleotide sequence: TGTGCCAGCACCCGCGGGGAGGGAAATGAAAAACTGTTTTTT. The full variable domain, completed using reference TRBV2 and TRBJ1-4, is EPEVTQTPSHQVTQMGQEVILRCVPISNHLYFYWYRQILGQKVEFLVSFYNNEISEKSEIFDDQFSVERPDGSNFTLKIRSTKLEDSAMYFCASTRGEGNEKLFFGSGTQLSVL.

This clonotype was counted only a few times. J is TRBJ1-1 and V is TRBV6-1; TRBD1 is a possible D gene (5 bases). The CDR3 sequence is 13 residues long. The germline gives CDR1 MNHNS, CDR2 SASEGT. Trimming took 11 bases from V and 0 from J, leaving 13 bases between them. In DNA, the CDR3 is TGTGCCTCGGCAGGGCTTATGAACACTGAAGCTTTCTTT. Amino acids: CASAGLMNTEAFF.